The entry that follows covers one TCR beta chain sequence. Its antigen is not identified. The data belong to a study of long-term antiretroviral therapy in people with HIV. It was version v3.0 of the immunoSEQ assay that was run at survey level. Using immunoSEQ multiplex PCR, the repertoire was profiled, and TCRdb retains in-frame clones only, with some absent. This sample has 17,000 or so clones; about 81% occur once, and the top ten carry roughly 13%. Study-level results: Transplant donor controls retained higher diversity, though diversity increased after ART. Whereas controls had wider CDR3 length ranges, HIV repertoires had narrower ones.

CDR1 and CDR2 from the germline V gene are SQVTM and ANQGSEA. The CDR3 runs 15 residues. The V end was cut by 1 base, the J end by 4 bases, with 16 bases between. Material: unsorted PBMCs, obtained less than 3.3 years after starting antiretroviral therapy. The origin of this receptor is a woman aged 40 to 49 with HIV. The V and J genes are TRBV29-1 and TRBJ1-2, with a weak D call TRBD1 (5 bases). The CDR3 DNA is TGCAGCGTTGAAGTCCCCCGGGGGTCCTTCTATGGCTACACCTTC. It specifies CSVEVPRGSFYGYTF.